This T cell receptor (beta chain) was found in a study of memory CD4+ T cells and cytomegalovirus serostatus. Study-level findings and limits: Of 150 to 200 reported CMV TCRbeta sequences, some 67 were found in memory CD4+ repertoires. A US-trained random forest predicted CMV serostatus with median AUC roughly 0.9.

Data came from immunoSEQ multiplex PCR; TCRdb stores just in-frame clones and leaves some out. This sample has under 100,000 clones, with more than 70% found just once. Single viable CD3+CD4+CD8-CD45RO+ cells were sorted as the memory CD4+ T cells. The CDR3 totals 15 residues. After removal of 8 bases from V and 6 bases from J, the junction contained 14 bases not matched to a gene. In germline, CDR1 is ENHRY, CDR2 SYGVKD. Concerning this clone: Its antigen is unknown.

Input material: memory CD4+ T cells from blood. This sequence joins TRBV10-3 and TRBJ2-3; TRBD2 aligns across 7 bases. The source is an adult in good health and CMV-seronegative. The CDR3 reads CAISSIQTSLDTQYF. The CDR3 nucleotides read TGTGCCATCTCTTCGATACAGACTAGCCTGGATACGCAGTATTTT.